A single sample gave rise to the 16 T cell receptor beta chains below, sequenced in a study of T cell responses to AZD1222 COVID-19 vaccine. Clones were read by immunoSEQ multiplex PCR, and TCRdb kept only the in-frame ones, dropping some. The sample consists of around 160,000 clones, approximately 90% of them appearing once. The sequenced sample was peripheral blood, obtained 28 days after the second AZD1222 dose. The receptor source for this set is an adult who received the AZD1222 COVID-19 vaccine.

The J gene is TRBJ1-4, the V gene TRBV3-1 (or the pseudogene TRBV3-2); 9 nucleotides agree with TRBD1. V dropped 3 bases and J dropped 6; count of bases not matched to a gene: 5. Germline V gene data show CDR1 as LGHDT and CDR2 as YNNKEL (reference sequence). The CDR3 consists of 15 residues. CDR3 DNA sequence: TGTGCCAGCAGCCACTGGACAGGGGATTATGAAAAACTGTTTTTT. It encodes CASSHWTGDYEKLFF.

V and J are TRBV18 and TRBJ2-7, with D maybe TRBD1 (5 bases). The CDR3 runs 13 residues. The ends were cut back, 0 bases at V and 6 bases at J, with 9 bases in the middle. Germline V lookup: CDR1 KGHSH, CDR2 LQKENI. Here the CDR3 reads CASSPPDIFEQYF. CDR3 nucleotides: TGTGCCAGCTCACCACCGGACATTTTCGAGCAGTACTTC.

J is TRBJ2-1 and V is TRBV3-1 (or the pseudogene TRBV3-2); TRBD2 agrees at 9 bases. Germline assignment: CDR1 LGHDT and CDR2 YNNKEL (reference sequence). Unmatched junction bases numbered 7, after V lost 1 base and J lost 6 bases. This CDR3 region has 16 residues. The CDR3 sequence is CASSQVGGTSRNEQFF. CDR3 DNA sequence: TGTGCCAGCAGCCAAGTTGGCGGGACTAGCCGCAATGAGCAGTTCTTC.

The chain recombines TRBV30 with TRBJ1-5, with 8 positions matching TRBD1. The CDR3 runs to 14 residues. Germline CDR1 reads GTSNPN; CDR2 reads SVGIG (reference sequence). V trimming: 1 base; J trimming: 7 bases; junction bases outside the gene matches: 6. The CDR3 here is CAWSAQGARQPQHF. CDR3 sequence (DNA): TGTGCCTGGAGTGCTCAGGGGGCGAGGCAGCCCCAGCATTTT.

Here the CDR3 DNA reads TGTGCCAGCACCCACCTTCCCCCTGAAGCTTTCTTT. It is translated as CASTHLPPEAFF. The chain combines TRBV12-3 or TRBV12-4 with TRBJ1-1; no firm D call. V shed 7 bases and J shed 6 bases, with 12 bases lying between them. The CDR3 has 12 residues.

The chain combines TRBV30 with TRBJ1-5; 8 bases map to TRBD1. CDR1 is GTSNPN, CDR2 SVGIG, per germline (reference sequence). There are 14 residues in the CDR3. V gave up 3 bases and J gave up 2 bases; unmatched junction bases: 3. The CDR3 loop is CAWSEGQGNQPQHF. In DNA, the CDR3 is TGTGCCTGGAGCGAGGGACAGGGCAATCAGCCCCAGCATTTT.

The chain has TRBV6-1 and TRBJ1-1; 9 bases map to TRBD1. Germline V lookup: CDR1 MNHNS, CDR2 SASEGT. J was trimmed by 2 bases and V by 7 bases; bases with no gene match: 8. This CDR3 has 15 amino acids. The CDR3 loop is CASKTQGAGNTEAFF. The DNA for the CDR3 is TGTGCCAGCAAAACACAGGGGGCAGGTAACACTGAAGCTTTCTTT.

The J gene is TRBJ1-1, the V gene TRBV30; the D is unclear. The CDR3 extends over 13 amino acids. Germline-derived CDR1 and CDR2 are GTSNPN and SVGIG (reference sequence). Trimming removed 0 bases from V and 1 base from J, with 6 bases in between. The CDR3 region has the DNA TGTGCCTGGAGTGTGCAGGAGAACACTGAAGCTTTCTTT. Amino acid sequence: CAWSVQENTEAFF.

About this clone: Other DNA sequences in this specimen translate into the identical CDR3. The gene calls are TRBV6-2 or TRBV6-3 and TRBJ1-5; tentatively, D is TRBD1 (6 bases). Trimming took off 6 bases at V and 7 bases at J, with 19 bases between the two ends. Germline V gives CDR1 MNHEY, CDR2 SVGEGT. This CDR3 spans 15 amino acids. The CDR3 spells CASSWNRVGPQPQHF. The CDR3 DNA is TGTGCCAGCAGCTGGAACAGGGTCGGGCCGCAGCCCCAGCATTTT.

The V and J genes are TRBV19 and TRBJ2-3; D unresolved. The ends were cut back, 6 bases at V and 0 bases at J, with 13 bases in the middle. This CDR3 is 15 amino acids long. Germline V gene data show CDR1 as LNHDA and CDR2 as SQIVND (reference sequence). This CDR3 reads CASSPYGRSTDTQYF. In DNA, the CDR3 is TGTGCCAGTAGCCCCTACGGCCGTAGCACAGATACGCAGTATTTT.

The rearrangement joins TRBV4-1 to TRBJ1-1, with D tentatively TRBD1 (5 bases). With 1 base removed from V and 2 bases from J, the gap between germline ends came to 11 bases. Germline V gene data show CDR1 as MGHRA and CDR2 as YSYEKL. The CDR3 loop spans 15 amino acids. The CDR3 nucleotides are TGCGCCAGCAGCCAAGTGTCAGGGACTAACACTGAAGCTTTCTTT. Protein product: CASSQVSGTNTEAFF.

The chain uses TRBV3-1 (or the pseudogene TRBV3-2) and TRBJ2-7; TRBD1 aligns across 7 bases. V gave up 1 base and J gave up 4 bases; unmatched junction bases: 4. CDR3 length: 14 amino acids. Germline assignment: CDR1 LGHDT and CDR2 YNNKEL (reference sequence). The chain's CDR3 is CASSQVAGGYEQYF. The CDR3 bases are TGTGCCAGCAGCCAAGTGGCAGGGGGTTACGAGCAGTACTTC.

This chain connects TRBV4-3 to TRBJ1-1, with TRBD1 as a possible D gene (5 bases). CDR1 is LGHNA, CDR2 YSLEER, per germline. The V and J ends lost 3 bases and 3 bases respectively, with 8 bases between them. The CDR3 is made up of 13 amino acids. CDR3 bases: TGCGCCAGCAGCCATGGAGGGGACACTGAAGCTTTCTTT. Amino acid sequence: CASSHGGDTEAFF.

The chain is built from TRBV20-1 and TRBJ2-1; a weak D match, TRBD2 (6 bases). The CDR3 covers 15 residues. CDR1 and CDR2 from the germline V gene are DFQATT and SNEGSKA (reference sequence). Trimming left V 3 bases short and J 4 bases short, with 16 bases between. The CDR3 is CSASEPGLDYNEQFF. The CDR3 region has the DNA TGCAGTGCTAGTGAACCGGGACTGGATTACAATGAGCAGTTCTTC.

V is TRBV12-3 or TRBV12-4 and J is TRBJ1-1; D is unclear. The CDR3 consists of 13 residues. Trimming left V 5 bases short and J 7 bases short, with 14 bases between. DNA of the CDR3: TGTGCCAGCAGTCTAACTCGGACCTATGAAGCTTTCTTT. Protein sequence: CASSLTRTYEAFF.

V is TRBV5-6 and J is TRBJ2-7, with D perhaps matching TRBD1 or TRBD2 (6 bases each). The CDR3 consists of 12 residues. V lost 2 bases and J 9 bases, leaving 12 bases between the germline ends. CDR1 SGHDT and CDR2 YYEEEE come from the germline V gene. CDR3 sequence (DNA): TGTGCCAGCAGCTTCTTCGGGGGCGGGCAGTACTTC. Its protein is CASSFFGGGQYF. Drawing the rest from reference TRBV5-6 and TRBJ2-7, the complete variable domain is DAGVTQSPTHLIKTRGQQVTLRCSPKSGHDTVSWYQQALGQGPQFIFQYYEEEERQRGNFPDRFSGHQFPNYSSELNVNALLLGDSALYLCASSFFGGGQYFGPGTRLTVT.